One sample yielded the 6 T cell receptor beta chains listed below, sequenced in a study of beta chain features in type 1 diabetes. Expressed TCRB transcripts got sequenced, as all isolated RNA was reverse transcribed. Here immunoSEQ multiplex PCR was the method, and the copy in TCRdb shows in-frame clones only, minus some. The sample lists some 400,000 clones, less than 15% occurring once. The sequenced sample consisted of naive CD4+ T cells from blood. These receptors originate from a woman aged 18-29 years in good health.

V is TRBV5-6 and J is TRBJ2-5, with D perhaps TRBD1 (6 bases). The V gene's germline CDR1 is SGHDT and CDR2 YYEEEE. CDR3 length: 15 amino acids. The ends were cut back, 0 bases at V and 2 bases at J, with 11 bases in the middle. CDR3 sequence: CASSLGTGNQETQYF. The CDR3 DNA reads as TGTGCCAGCAGCTTGGGAACAGGGAATCAAGAGACCCAGTACTTC.

The chain is built from TRBV29-1 and TRBJ2-5; D call uncertain. The V gene's germline CDR1 is SQVTM and CDR2 ANQGSEA. This CDR3 has 12 residues. Trimming shortened V by 5 bases and J by 1 base, and 8 bases separated the two germline ends. CDR3 in amino acids: CSVSGGQETQYF. CDR3 bases: TGCAGCGTTTCGGGTGGCCAAGAGACCCAGTACTTC. The full variable domain, in which reference TRBV29-1 and TRBJ2-5 provide the parts outside the CDR3, is SAVISQKPSRDICQRGTSLTIQCQVDSQVTMMFWYRQQPGQSLTLIATANQGSEATYESGFVIDKFPISRPNLTFSTLTVSNMSPEDSSIYLCSVSGGQETQYFGPGTRLLVL.

This chain joins TRBV30 and TRBJ2-5, with 13 bases lining up with TRBD2. Losses at the gene ends were 0 bases for V and 5 bases for J; bases not matched to a gene: 3. The CDR3 sequence is 15 residues long. The V gene's germline CDR1 is GTSNPN and CDR2 SVGIG (reference sequence). The CDR3 nucleotides read TGTGCCTGGAGTGTCGGACTAGCGGGAGACGAGACCCAGTACTTC. This gives the protein CAWSVGLAGDETQYF.

The CDR3 sequence: CASSPPENLADTQYF. Here the CDR3 DNA reads TGTGCCAGCTCACCACCCGAAAACTTGGCAGATACGCAGTATTTT. The chain employs TRBV18 and TRBJ2-3; D gene unclear. Deletions cut 0 bases from V and 4 bases from J, with 11 bases between. The CDR3 runs 15 residues. The germline V gene has CDR1 KGHSH and CDR2 LQKENI. The full variable domain, completed using reference TRBV18 and TRBJ2-3, is NAGVMQNPRHLVRRRGQEARLRCSPMKGHSHVYWYRQLPEEGLKFMVYLQKENIIDESGMPKERFSAEFPKEGPSILRIQQVVRGDSAAYFCASSPPENLADTQYFGPGTRLTVL.

The chain is built from TRBV28 and TRBJ2-1, with 8 positions matching TRBD1. The ends lost 10 bases at V and 4 bases at J; junction bases unmatched: 18. From germline, CDR1 is MDHEN and CDR2 SYDVKM. The CDR3 is 17 residues long. For the CDR3, the DNA is TGTGCCATCCAGACGTCACCCGGGACAGGAGAATACAATGAGCAGTTCTTC. This gives the protein CAIQTSPGTGEYNEQFF.

Only a few counts were recorded for this clone. Written as DNA, the CDR3 is TGTGCCAGCAGTATAAAGGAGCGACGTCAGACCCAGTACTTC. Its protein is CASSIKERRQTQYF. The rearrangement links TRBV6-6 to TRBJ2-5; no definite D call. Germline V lookup: CDR1 MNHNY, CDR2 SVGAGI (reference sequence). The CDR3 covers 14 residues. Trimming cost V 5 bases and J 6 bases, with 16 bases left between them.